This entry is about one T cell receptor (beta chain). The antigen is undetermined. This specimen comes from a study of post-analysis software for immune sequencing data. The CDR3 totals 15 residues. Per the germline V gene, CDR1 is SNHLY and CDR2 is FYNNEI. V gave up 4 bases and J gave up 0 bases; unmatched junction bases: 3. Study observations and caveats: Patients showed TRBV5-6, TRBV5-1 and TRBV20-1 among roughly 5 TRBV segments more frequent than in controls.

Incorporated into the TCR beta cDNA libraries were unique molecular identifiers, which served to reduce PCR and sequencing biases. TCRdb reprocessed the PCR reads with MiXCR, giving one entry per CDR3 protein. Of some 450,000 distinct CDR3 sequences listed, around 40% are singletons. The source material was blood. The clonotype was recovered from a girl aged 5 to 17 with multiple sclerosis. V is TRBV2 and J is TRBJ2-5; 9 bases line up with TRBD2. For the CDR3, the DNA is TGTGCCAGCAGTGTGCCTAGCGGGAACCAAGAGACCCAGTACTTC. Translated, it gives CASSVPSGNQETQYF. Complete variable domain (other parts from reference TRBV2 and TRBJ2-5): EPEVTQTPSHQVTQMGQEVILRCVPISNHLYFYWYRQILGQKVEFLVSFYNNEISEKSEIFDDQFSVERPDGSNFTLKIRSTKLEDSAMYFCASSVPSGNQETQYFGPGTRLLVL.